This T cell receptor (beta chain) was captured in a study of T cell responses to AZD1222 COVID-19 vaccine. Whole-study findings and limits: Spike-spanning, vaccine-associated CD4 TCRs were dominant at 160-218 and 743-854. The donor group comprised mostly white British people and more females; the analysis possibly underestimated clonal diversity.

Profiled with immunoSEQ multiplex PCR; TCRdb holds only in-frame clones, not every one. Among about 67,000 clones listed, around 84% were seen once. The CDR3 runs to 16 residues. Germline CDR1 is MNHEY and CDR2 is SVGAGI. Losses at the gene ends were 4 bases for V and 1 base for J; bases not matched to a gene: 8. A remark on this clone: Its antigen is not known.

The gene calls are TRBV6-5 and TRBJ1-1; the match to TRBD1 covers 8 bases. The material sequenced was peripheral blood, taken on day 0 of AZD1222 vaccination. This sequence originates from an adult in good health. CDR3 loop: CASSFSQGAGNTEAFF. The CDR3 region has the DNA TGTGCCAGCAGTTTCTCTCAGGGGGCCGGGAACACTGAAGCTTTCTTT.